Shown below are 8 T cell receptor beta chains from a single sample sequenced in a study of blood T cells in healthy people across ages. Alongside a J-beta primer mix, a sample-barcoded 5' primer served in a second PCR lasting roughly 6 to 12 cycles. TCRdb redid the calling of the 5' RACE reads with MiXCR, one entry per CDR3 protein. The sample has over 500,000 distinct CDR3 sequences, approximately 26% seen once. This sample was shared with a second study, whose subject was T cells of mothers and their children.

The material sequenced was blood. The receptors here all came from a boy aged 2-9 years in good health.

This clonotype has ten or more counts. In DNA form, the CDR3 reads TGCGCCAGCAGTTATGAAGAGAACACTGAAGCTTTCTTT. This encodes CASSYEENTEAFF. This sequence joins TRBV5-1 and TRBJ1-1; no clear D gene. CDR1 and CDR2 (germline): SGHRS, YFSETQ. CDR3 length: 13 amino acids. Trimming cost V 5 bases and J 1 base, with 9 bases left between them.

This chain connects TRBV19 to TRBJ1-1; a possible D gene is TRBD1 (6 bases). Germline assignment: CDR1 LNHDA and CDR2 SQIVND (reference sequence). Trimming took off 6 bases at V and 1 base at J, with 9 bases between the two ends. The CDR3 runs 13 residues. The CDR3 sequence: CASSGTTNTEAFF. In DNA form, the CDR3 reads TGTGCCAGTAGCGGGACAACGAACACTGAAGCTTTCTTT.

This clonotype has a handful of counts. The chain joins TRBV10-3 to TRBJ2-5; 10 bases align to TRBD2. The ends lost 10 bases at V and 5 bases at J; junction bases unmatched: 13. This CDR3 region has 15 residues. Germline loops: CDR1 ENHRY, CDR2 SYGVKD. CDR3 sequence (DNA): TGTGCCACCCTGTCTAGCGGGAGTTTGTGGGAGACCCAGTACTTC. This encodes CATLSSGSLWETQYF.

CDR3 region: CSVVLRAMNTEAFF. In DNA form, the CDR3 reads TGCAGCGTTGTCCTCCGGGCGATGAACACTGAAGCTTTCTTT. The J gene is TRBJ1-1, the V gene TRBV29-1, with unresolved D. The CDR3 loop spans 14 amino acids. V was pared by 4 bases and J by 0 bases, with 12 bases between. Germline V gene lookup returns CDR1 SQVTM and CDR2 ANQGSEA.

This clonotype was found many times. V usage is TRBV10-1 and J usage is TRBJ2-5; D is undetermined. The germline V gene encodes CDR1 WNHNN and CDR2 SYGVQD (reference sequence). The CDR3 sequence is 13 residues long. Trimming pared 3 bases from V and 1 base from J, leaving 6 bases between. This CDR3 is CASSEGSQETQYF. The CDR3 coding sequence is TGCGCCAGCAGTGAAGGCAGCCAAGAGACCCAGTACTTC.

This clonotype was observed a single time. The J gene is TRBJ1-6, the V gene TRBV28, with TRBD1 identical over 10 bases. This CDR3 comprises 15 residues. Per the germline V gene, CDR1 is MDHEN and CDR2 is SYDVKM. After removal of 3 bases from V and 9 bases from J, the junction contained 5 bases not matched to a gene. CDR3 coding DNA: TGTGCCAGCAGTTTGTCCGGGACAGGGGTTTCACCCCTCCACTTT. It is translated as CASSLSGTGVSPLHF.

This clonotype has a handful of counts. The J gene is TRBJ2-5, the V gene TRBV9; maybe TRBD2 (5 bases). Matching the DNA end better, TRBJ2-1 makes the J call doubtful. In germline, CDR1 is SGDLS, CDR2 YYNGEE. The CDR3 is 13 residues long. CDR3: CASSPDYFTEQFF. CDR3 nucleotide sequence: TGTGCCAGCAGCCCAGACTACTTTACTGAGCAGTTCTTC.

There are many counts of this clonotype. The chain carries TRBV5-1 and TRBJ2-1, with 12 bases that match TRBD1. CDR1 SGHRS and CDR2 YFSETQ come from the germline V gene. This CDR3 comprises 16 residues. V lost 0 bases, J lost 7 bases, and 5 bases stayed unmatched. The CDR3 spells CASSLAGTGGMNEQFF. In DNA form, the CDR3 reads TGCGCCAGCAGCTTGGCTGGGACAGGGGGCATGAATGAGCAGTTCTTC.